Below are 3 T cell receptor beta chains sequenced from a single sample in a study of blood T cell repertoires in COVID-19. Repertoires were generated with immunoSEQ multiplex PCR, while TCRdb's copy carries only in-frame clones and drops some. Of about 50,000 clones listed, 86% were seen once; the top ten hold roughly 2.1%. Sequenced sample: peripheral blood. The receptors here all came from a woman aged 55-70 years with acute or convalescent COVID-19.

The chain recombines TRBV10-1 with TRBJ1-2; TRBD1 agrees at 12 bases. The germline V gene has CDR1 WNHNN and CDR2 SYGVQD (reference sequence). The ends lost 5 bases at V and 6 bases at J; junction bases unmatched: 13. The CDR3 has 17 amino acids. CDR3 DNA sequence: TGCGCCAGCAGTTACTCATTCCGGGACAGGGGGCGGGATGGCTACACCTTC. Protein: CASSYSFRDRGRDGYTF.

This clone occurred a few times. V gene TRBV6-5 combines with J gene TRBJ1-3; the D gene is possibly TRBD1 (5 bases). CDR3 length: 15 residues. Germline V lookup: CDR1 MNHEY, CDR2 SVGAGI. Trimming left V 6 bases short and J 8 bases short, with 20 bases between. The CDR3 region is CASRRNGPGMDTIYF. The CDR3 DNA reads as TGTGCCAGCAGGAGGAACGGGCCAGGGATGGACACCATATATTTT.

The rearrangement links TRBV3-1 (or the pseudogene TRBV3-2) to TRBJ1-4, with TRBD1 identical over 8 bases. Germline values: CDR1 LGHDT, CDR2 YNNKEL (reference sequence). V dropped 1 base and J dropped 8; count of bases not matched to a gene: 9. This CDR3 is 16 amino acids long. CDR3 bases: TGTGCCAGCAGCCAAGTAAAGACAGGGGTAGGAGAAAAACTGTTTTTT. This encodes CASSQVKTGVGEKLFF.